A single sample is the source of the 30 T cell receptor beta chains below, sequenced in a study of response to subunit inactivated influenza vaccine. TCRdb called the RT-PCR reads again in MiXCR, with one record for every CDR3 protein. The sample contains 500,000 to 750,000 distinct CDR3 sequences, 12% to 15% of which appear only once. Sequenced material: PBMCs from blood, taken about 11 days after vaccination. Receptors were obtained from a man over 45 who received an inactivated influenza vaccine.

This clonotype appeared many times. The rearrangement links TRBV7-9 to TRBJ2-2; weak D call: TRBD2 (5 bases). The CDR3 spans 15 residues. The germline V gene encodes CDR1 SEHNR and CDR2 FQNEAQ (reference sequence). V was cut by 5 bases and J by 2 bases, with 12 bases left in between. As DNA, the CDR3 is TGTGCCAGCAGCCGGGGTATAGCCAACACCGGGGAGCTGTTTTTT. Translating it yields CASSRGIANTGELFF.

This clonotype was recorded at least ten times. The rearrangement links TRBV4-3 to TRBJ2-5; D is possibly TRBD1 (6 bases). Germline V gene lookup returns CDR1 LGHNA and CDR2 YSLEER. V dropped 2 bases and J dropped 1 base, with 11 bases sitting between them. The CDR3 has 15 amino acids. As DNA, the CDR3 is TGCGCCAGCAGCCAAAACAGGGCGCTCCAAGAGACCCAGTACTTC. Encoded protein: CASSQNRALQETQYF.

The V call is TRBV28, the J call TRBJ2-7, with D possibly TRBD1 on 5 matching bases. This CDR3 comprises 13 residues. The V and J ends lost 7 bases and 5 bases respectively, with 15 bases between them. Germline V gene lookup returns CDR1 MDHEN and CDR2 SYDVKM. The CDR3 nucleotides are TGTGCCAGCATTGGGATCAGGGTACACGAGCAGTACTTC. Residues: CASIGIRVHEQYF.

There are a few counts of this clonotype. This rearrangement joins TRBV7-2 to TRBJ2-1; D may correspond to TRBD1 or TRBD2 (5 bases each). CDR1 is SGHTA, CDR2 FQGNSA, per germline. The CDR3 loop spans 13 amino acids. V shed 5 bases and J shed 5 bases, with 10 bases lying between them. The DNA of the CDR3 is TGTGCCAGCAGCCCGGGACGTAACAATGAGCAGTTCTTC. Its translation: CASSPGRNNEQFF.

This clonotype was seen more than once but under ten times. The rearrangement uses TRBV10-3 and TRBJ2-5, with 7 bases matching TRBD1. The CDR3 is made up of 14 amino acids. Germline loops: CDR1 ENHRY, CDR2 SYGVKD. The J segment lost 5 bases and the V segment lost 3 bases, leaving 6 bases of the junction unmatched. The DNA for the CDR3 is TGTGCCATCAGTGACCCGACAGGGTTGGAGACCCAGTACTTC. Its protein product is CAISDPTGLETQYF.

This sequence joins TRBV5-6 and TRBJ2-1; 9 nucleotides match TRBD1. This CDR3 contains 15 residues. Germline trimming cut 4 bases from V and 8 bases from J; bases unmatched to any gene: 10. The germline CDR1 and CDR2 sequences are SGHDT and YYEEEE. CDR3 sequence (DNA): TGTGCCAGCAGCCTTCTCCGGGACAGGGCCCATGAGCAGTTCTTC. The encoded protein is CASSLLRDRAHEQFF.

This clonotype has at least ten counts. DNA for the CDR3: TGTGCCAGCAGCTTGGACAGTCAGCGTAATCAGCCCCAGCATTTT. This encodes CASSLDSQRNQPQHF. V is TRBV5-5 and J is TRBJ1-5; no firm D call. V was clipped by 0 bases and J by 4 bases, with 11 bases between them. Germline loops: CDR1 SGHKS, CDR2 YYEKEE (reference sequence). This CDR3 spans 15 amino acids.

The table lists this clonotype with a few counts. The chain recombines TRBV5-1 with TRBJ2-1; 7 nucleotides line up with TRBD1. V dropped 3 bases and J dropped 13; count of bases not matched to a gene: 7. The CDR3 has 12 amino acids. Germline V lookup: CDR1 SGHRS, CDR2 YFSETQ. CDR3 protein: CASSSQDRAQFF. DNA of the CDR3: TGCGCCAGCAGCTCGCAAGACAGGGCCCAGTTCTTC.

V gene TRBV20-1 combines with J gene TRBJ2-3; no firm D call. Germline CDR1 and CDR2: DFQATT and SNEGSKA (reference sequence). The CDR3 covers 11 residues. CDR3 sequence reads: CRMVRPDTQYF. The CDR3 DNA reads TGCAGGATGGTTAGGCCCGATACGCAGTATTTT.

This clonotype appeared a few times. The chain employs TRBV12-3 or TRBV12-4 and TRBJ1-2, with TRBD1 matching over 8 bases. V lost 5 bases and J lost 7; bases outside the gene matches: 12. The CDR3 length is 15 residues. CDR3 sequence: CASSIYDRGGFGYTF. CDR3 sequence (DNA): TGTGCCAGCAGTATATATGACAGGGGCGGTTTTGGCTACACCTTC.

The sample holds a few counts of this clonotype. The chain is built from TRBV2 and TRBJ2-3; D remains unclear. Trimming removed 2 bases from V and 4 bases from J, with 13 bases in between. Germline CDR1 SNHLY, CDR2 FYNNEI. The CDR3 runs to 15 residues. CDR3 sequence (DNA): TGTGCCAGCAGTGAAAGATTGAGGAACGCAGATACGCAGTATTTT. It yields the protein CASSERLRNADTQYF.

As DNA, the CDR3 is TGTGCCACCAGGAGCGACAGGGGAGGGGGCATCTATGAGCAGTTCTTC. Its translation: CATRSDRGGGIYEQFF. J is TRBJ2-1 and V is TRBV15; the D gene is possibly TRBD1 (8 bases). Germline assignment: CDR1 LNHNV and CDR2 YYDKDF (reference sequence). CDR3 size: 16 residues. With 6 bases removed from V and 8 bases from J, the gap between germline ends came to 23 bases.

The V and J genes are TRBV2 and TRBJ2-3; TRBD1 matches at 7 bases. Germline trimming cut 4 bases from V and 4 bases from J; bases unmatched to any gene: 8. Germline V gene sequence: CDR1 SNHLY, CDR2 FYNNEI. This CDR3 comprises 15 residues. The CDR3 protein is CASSADRVGADTQYF. CDR3 bases: TGTGCCAGCAGTGCTGACAGGGTAGGCGCAGATACGCAGTATTTT.

The chain couples TRBV20-1 to TRBJ2-7; D remains unclear. Trimming left V 0 bases short and J 2 bases short, with 14 bases between. The CDR3 extends over 15 amino acids. Looked up from germline, CDR1 is DFQATT and CDR2 is SNEGSKA (reference sequence). CDR3 bases: TGCAGTGCTAGAGATCTGGCAGCCGCTACCTACGAGCAGTACTTC. It codes for CSARDLAAATYEQYF.

This clonotype came up once. CDR3 bases: TGTGCCAGCAGTCAACCCTCCCGGGGAAGCCAAGAGACCCAGTACTTC. It specifies CASSQPSRGSQETQYF. The chain joins TRBV12-3 or TRBV12-4 to TRBJ2-5; D possibly corresponds to TRBD2 (5 bases). Trimming stripped 5 bases from V and 1 base from J, with 17 bases between. The CDR3 is made up of 16 amino acids.

Only a few counts were recorded for this clonotype. The chain links TRBV12-3 or TRBV12-4 to TRBJ1-5, with D perhaps TRBD1 (5 bases). V was trimmed by 6 bases and J by 6 bases, leaving 15 bases between them. The CDR3 loop spans 14 amino acids. The CDR3 DNA is TGTGCCAGCAGCCTCGGGGACTCAGGTCAGCCCCAGCATTTT. Its protein is CASSLGDSGQPQHF.

This chain joins TRBV7-9 and TRBJ2-7; the D gene is possibly TRBD1 (6 bases). Germline V gene data show CDR1 as SEHNR and CDR2 as FQNEAQ (reference sequence). Trimming pared 5 bases from V and 1 base from J, leaving 15 bases between. CDR3 length: 15 amino acids. Written as DNA, the CDR3 is TGTGCCAGCAGCCCGCAGGGGTTGAAGTCCTACGAGCAGTACTTC. This sequence encodes CASSPQGLKSYEQYF.

The chain combines TRBV5-1 with TRBJ1-1; D not resolved. This CDR3 contains 13 residues. V was trimmed by 5 bases and J by 0 bases, leaving 8 bases between them. Germline V gene sequence: CDR1 SGHRS, CDR2 YFSETQ. The CDR3 region is CASRSSLNTEAFF. CDR3 nucleotide sequence: TGCGCCAGCAGGTCTTCCCTGAACACTGAAGCTTTCTTT.

V gene TRBV2 combines with J gene TRBJ2-3; no firm D call. The CDR3 covers 15 residues. Per the germline V gene, CDR1 is SNHLY and CDR2 is FYNNEI. V was cut by 10 bases and J by 0 bases, with 17 bases left in between. As DNA, the CDR3 is TGTGCCACCTCGACGCGGCAGGCAAGCACAGATACGCAGTATTTT. Residues: CATSTRQASTDTQYF.

The gene calls are TRBV6-2 or TRBV6-3 and TRBJ2-7; D remains ambiguous. Germline lookup yields CDR1 MNHEY and CDR2 SVGEGT. The CDR3 loop spans 13 amino acids. The ends were cut back, 1 base at V and 3 bases at J, with 7 bases in the middle. In DNA form, the CDR3 reads TGTGCCAGCAGTTACTACGGCGGCTACGAGCAGTACTTC. This codes for CASSYYGGYEQYF.

The table lists this clonotype with a few counts. The CDR3 region is CASSVRGQGNSYEQYF. The CDR3 DNA is TGCGCCAGCAGTGTTAGGGGACAGGGCAACTCCTACGAGCAGTACTTC. The chain joins TRBV23-1 to TRBJ2-7, with TRBD1 identical over 9 bases. TRBV23-1 is an open reading frame whose function is uncertain. V dropped 5 bases and J dropped 0; count of bases not matched to a gene: 8. This CDR3 has 16 residues.

This clonotype appeared a few times. Here the CDR3 reads CASSADLSGQGWNEKLFF. The CDR3 region has the DNA TGTGCCAGCAGCGCAGACCTATCGGGACAGGGATGGAATGAAAAACTGTTTTTT. This chain connects TRBV11-1 to TRBJ1-4; 9 positions match TRBD1. The ends lost 5 bases at V and 5 bases at J; junction bases unmatched: 15. CDR3 length: 18 amino acids. Germline-derived CDR1 and CDR2 are SGHAT and FQDESV (reference sequence).

The chain links TRBV6-2 or TRBV6-3 to TRBJ2-6, with D maybe TRBD1 (6 bases). This CDR3 has 16 amino acids. The V gene's germline CDR1 is MNHEY and CDR2 SVGEGT. V was clipped by 4 bases and J by 2 bases, with 12 bases between them. CDR3 in DNA: TGTGCCAGCAGTTGGAACAGGGCTGCTGGGGCCAACGTCCTGACTTTC. Its translation: CASSWNRAAGANVLTF.

Many counts were recorded for this clonotype. Written as DNA, the CDR3 is TGTGCCAGCAGCCCCCCGACAGGGCCCGAGCAGTACTTC. Its protein product is CASSPPTGPEQYF. The genes are TRBV7-9 and TRBJ2-7; 7 nucleotides align to TRBD1. The J segment lost 6 bases and the V segment lost 5 bases, leaving 7 bases of the junction unmatched. The germline V gene encodes CDR1 SEHNR and CDR2 FQNEAQ (reference sequence). The CDR3 has 13 amino acids.

This clonotype was recorded many times. The V gene is TRBV29-1, the J gene TRBJ1-1; D ambiguous. In germline, CDR1 is SQVTM, CDR2 ANQGSEA. The V gene lost 4 bases and the J gene lost 7 bases, with 16 bases spanning the gap. CDR3 length: 13 amino acids. The DNA for the CDR3 is TGCAGCGTTGTTCGCCCCTCCCCGGGTGAAGCTTTCTTT. Translation gives CSVVRPSPGEAFF.

The rearrangement links TRBV5-5 to TRBJ2-5; 7 nucleotides agree with TRBD2. The CDR3 totals 15 residues. J gave up 4 bases and V 1 base, and 7 bases lay outside the gene matches. Germline V CDR1 and CDR2: SGHKS, YYEKEE (reference sequence). CDR3 sequence (DNA): TGTGCCAGCAGCTTGTATGCGGGGGTCCGAGAGACCCAGTACTTC. Residues: CASSLYAGVRETQYF.

The chain links TRBV2 to TRBJ2-7, with 9 nucleotides matching TRBD1. The V segment lost 0 bases and the J segment 6 bases; nucleotides outside the gene matches: 6. This CDR3 is 15 amino acids long. The germline V gene has CDR1 SNHLY and CDR2 FYNNEI. CDR3 nucleotides: TGTGCCAGCAGTGAAGCTGCGGGACAGGGTCGCGAGCAGTACTTC. Encoded protein: CASSEAAGQGREQYF.

The chain combines TRBV15 with TRBJ1-4; the D is unclear. The CDR3 spans 18 residues. Germline CDR1 is LNHNV and CDR2 is YYDKDF (reference sequence). Trimming took off 3 bases at V and 4 bases at J, with 21 bases between the two ends. CDR3 coding DNA: TGTGCCACCAGCAGGGAGTCAGTGGGCAGCAAAAATAATGAAAAACTGTTTTTT. Residues: CATSRESVGSKNNEKLFF.

This clonotype came up a few times. V and J are TRBV3-1 and TRBJ2-1, with TRBD2 matching over 7 bases. V lost 8 bases to trimming and J lost 10 bases; unmatched junction nucleotides: 11. Germline V gene lookup returns CDR1 LGHDT and CDR2 YNNKEL (reference sequence). The CDR3 runs to 13 residues. Written as DNA, the CDR3 is TGTGCCAGCTCCCCTAGCGGAGCGGGGGAGCAGTTCTTC. Translated: CASSPSGAGEQFF.

J is TRBJ2-7 and V is TRBV15; the D is unclear. This CDR3 comprises 12 residues. Looked up from germline, CDR1 is LNHNV and CDR2 is YYDKDF (reference sequence). Trimming removed 0 bases from V and 5 bases from J, with 5 bases in between. As DNA, the CDR3 is TGTGCCACCAGCAGAGATCATGACGAGCAGTACTTC. It encodes CATSRDHDEQYF.